These 8 T cell receptor beta chains were sequenced from one sample in a study of blood T cell repertoires in COVID-19. Generated by immunoSEQ multiplex PCR, the TCRdb table keeps only in-frame clones and is missing some. Here the sample spans approximately 470,000 clones, roughly 87% being singletons. The material sequenced was PBMCs or T cells enriched from blood (not recorded which). The receptors were gathered from a woman aged 18-29 years who had recovered from COVID-19.

The chain recombines TRBV22-1 with TRBJ1-1. TRBV22-1 is classified as a pseudogene. CDR3 length: 16 amino acids. DNA for the CDR3: TGTCCTGGGAGCCCCCGAAGAGGGCCGCGAGACACTGAAGCTTTCTTT. It encodes CPGSPRRGPRDTEAFF.

This clone was seen just once. The chain couples TRBV11-2 to TRBJ2-5, with D possibly TRBD1 on 5 matching bases. Trimming left V 5 bases short and J 5 bases short, with 15 bases between. The CDR3 is 14 amino acids. Germline CDR1 reads SGHAT; CDR2 reads FQNNGV. CDR3 loop: CASSRGQSRETQYF. CDR3 nucleotide sequence: TGTGCCAGCAGCCGAGGACAATCCAGGGAGACCCAGTACTTC.

Concerning this clone: At one boundary the junction diverges from the germline segment, which might be a read error. The chain uses TRBV7-2 and TRBJ2-7; a possible D gene is TRBD1 (5 bases). The CDR3 has 12 residues. Germline CDR1 and CDR2: SGHTA and FQGNSA. The CDR3 nucleotides read TGTGCCAGCAGCTTAGACAACAGGTCGGCCCTTTTC. It is translated as CASSLDNRSALF.

This chain uses TRBV3-1 (or the pseudogene TRBV3-2) with TRBJ1-6, with TRBD1 matching 7 bases. CDR3 size: 14 residues. CDR1 LGHDT and CDR2 YNNKEL come from the germline V gene (reference sequence). V lost 0 bases to trimming and J lost 10 bases; unmatched junction nucleotides: 3. CDR3 nucleotide sequence: TGTGCCAGCAGCCAAGAAGGGGGCTGGTCACCCCTCCACTTT. It encodes CASSQEGGWSPLHF.

The chain carries TRBV5-6 and TRBJ1-4, with a tentative D call TRBD1 (6 bases). This CDR3 contains 18 residues. CDR1 and CDR2 from the germline V gene are SGHDT and YYEEEE. The V gene lost 0 bases and the J gene lost 6 bases, with 21 bases spanning the gap. CDR3: CASSLVSGGKEFYEKLFF. The CDR3 region has the DNA TGTGCCAGCAGCTTGGTGTCGGGGGGCAAGGAATTTTATGAAAAACTGTTTTTT.

This clone was counted between two and nine times. This sequence joins TRBV7-9 and TRBJ2-7; D might be TRBD1 (5 bases). Trimming shortened V by 4 bases and J by 3 bases, and 22 bases separated the two germline ends. CDR1 and CDR2 from the germline V gene are SEHNR and FQNEAQ (reference sequence). The CDR3 extends over 17 amino acids. CDR3 residues: CASSSVGAGHKHYEQYF. For the CDR3, the DNA is TGTGCCAGCAGCTCAGTTGGGGCAGGCCACAAACACTACGAGCAGTACTTC.

V and J are TRBV3-1 (or the pseudogene TRBV3-2) and TRBJ1-4, with D possibly being TRBD1 (6 bases). V dropped 4 bases and J dropped 0 bases, with 9 bases sitting between them. CDR1 and CDR2 (germline): LGHDT, YNNKEL (reference sequence). The CDR3 contains 15 residues. This CDR3 reads CASSPGQTTNEKLFF. In nucleotides, the CDR3 is TGTGCCAGCAGCCCCGGACAGACAACTAATGAAAAACTGTTTTTT.

The rearrangement uses TRBV4-1 and TRBJ2-5, with TRBD1 matching over 8 bases. This CDR3 is 16 amino acids long. Germline-derived CDR1 and CDR2 are MGHRA and YSYEKL. J was trimmed by 4 bases and V by 1 base; bases with no gene match: 8. CDR3 nucleotides: TGCGCCAGCAGCCAAGCCGCGACAGGGGTCAGAGAGACCCAGTACTTC. It encodes CASSQAATGVRETQYF.